Listed below are T cell receptor beta chains from one sample, sequenced in a study of CD8 T cells in ankylosing spondylitis. TCRdb re-derived calls from the 5' RACE reads in MiXCR, one entry per CDR3 protein. The table lists 85,000 to 100,000 distinct CDR3 sequences, almost 8.5% of them singletons. Sequencing used blood, either unsorted or a sorted T cell fraction (not recorded which). Receptors were obtained from a male donor with ankylosing spondylitis or in good health (not recorded which). Each CDR3 is given with its conserved first and last residue.

v_call,j_call,cdr3_length,cdr3_aa
TRBV14,TRBJ2-1,17,CASSPRLGRSSYNEQFF
TRBV7-6,TRBJ1-1,15,CASSPGTGTNTEAFF
TRBV7-8,TRBJ1-3,14,CASSLFGAGNTIYF
TRBV20-1,TRBJ1-3,13,CSARGVEGNTIYF
TRBV18,TRBJ2-7,14,CASSPYPVSYEQYF
TRBV6-4,TRBJ2-5,12,CASRGLQETQYF
TRBV12-3/TRBV12-4,TRBJ2-7,13,CASSLAGAGLAYF
TRBV27,TRBJ2-7,13,CASSFSQGSEQYF
TRBV5-6,TRBJ2-7,15,CASSSMQGARYEQYF
TRBV20-1,TRBJ2-3,15,CSARRGEGSADTQYF
TRBV20-1,TRBJ2-3,14,CSASRAGVTDTQYF
TRBV5-1,TRBJ2-7,15,CASSPAGEEPYEQYF
TRBV20-1,TRBJ2-1,19,CSAPRSASGGAIKVNEQFF
TRBV4-3,TRBJ2-1,15,CASSQELRGFNEQFF
TRBV2,TRBJ2-7,13,CASSEYGAYEQYF
TRBV3-1,TRBJ1-1,12,CASTIGGTEAFF
TRBV18,TRBJ2-7,13,CASSQAEGNEQYF
TRBV7-2,TRBJ2-5,17,CASSLAVGGGGQETQYF
TRBV18,TRBJ1-6,16,CASSLDGSSYNSPLHF
TRBV6-5,TRBJ2-1,14,CASSYSTTDNEQFF
TRBV7-6,TRBJ2-5,11,CVSSLEETQYF
TRBV7-2,TRBJ1-2,15,CASSQGTGKSYGYTF
TRBV14,TRBJ2-1,16,CASSQGAGRAYNEQFF
TRBV30,TRBJ1-1,12,CAWSDRVPEAFF
TRBV5-1,TRBJ2-2,16,CASSLRDTASGGELVF
TRBV20-1,TRBJ1-1,14,CSVRTGGSNTEAFF
TRBV7-2,TRBJ2-3,15,CASSSSGRATDTQYF
TRBV14,TRBJ1-1,14,CASSQDSGNTEAFF
TRBV19,TRBJ2-5,14,CASSIASIEETQYF
TRBV15,TRBJ2-1,15,CATSRDSGSYNEQFF
TRBV6-5,TRBJ2-7,13,CASSFSQYYEQYF
TRBV20-1,TRBJ2-7,14,CSARGGTDTYEQYF
TRBV20-1,TRBJ2-3,13,CSAREVLTDTQYF
TRBV28,TRBJ2-1,15,CASSPRQGTYNEQFF
TRBV20-1,TRBJ2-1,12,CSARDPTNEQFF
TRBV7-9,TRBJ1-6,15,CASSVGQGLGSPLHF
TRBV7-9,TRBJ2-3,16,CASSLIGQGVGDTQYF
TRBV6-5,TRBJ2-1,17,CASSYSWAHRGLSEQFF
TRBV12-3/TRBV12-4,TRBJ1-5,12,CASKQGRQPQHF
TRBV10-3,TRBJ2-5,14,CAISESARGGTQYF
TRBV4-3,TRBJ1-4,14,CASSQDLGNEKLFF
TRBV20-1,TRBJ2-7,15,CSALGEQGGMGEQYF
TRBV4-3,TRBJ2-7,15,CASSQVLAGVDEQYF
TRBV4-3,TRBJ2-2,15,CASSQGGRYTGELFF
TRBV7-9,TRBJ1-4,13,CASRNSPNEKLFF
TRBV7-9,TRBJ2-3,17,CASSLGRSGSSQDTQYF
TRBV6-5,TRBJ2-1,17,CASKLRVGTGINNEQFF
TRBV10-3,TRBJ2-2,13,CAITQGGTGELFF
TRBV4-3,TRBJ1-4,17,CASSRGAGRATNEKLFF
TRBV20-1,TRBJ2-3,15,CSARRGRVPTDTQYF
TRBV2,TRBJ2-7,13,CAGRGREGYEQYF
TRBV20-1,TRBJ2-1,16,CSARWTSGSLYNEQFF
TRBV20-1,TRBJ1-1,15,CSARDYTGEDTEAFF
TRBV4-3,TRBJ2-3,15,CASSHLIELADTQYF
TRBV4-1,TRBJ2-7,16,CASSQQTSGRSYEQYF